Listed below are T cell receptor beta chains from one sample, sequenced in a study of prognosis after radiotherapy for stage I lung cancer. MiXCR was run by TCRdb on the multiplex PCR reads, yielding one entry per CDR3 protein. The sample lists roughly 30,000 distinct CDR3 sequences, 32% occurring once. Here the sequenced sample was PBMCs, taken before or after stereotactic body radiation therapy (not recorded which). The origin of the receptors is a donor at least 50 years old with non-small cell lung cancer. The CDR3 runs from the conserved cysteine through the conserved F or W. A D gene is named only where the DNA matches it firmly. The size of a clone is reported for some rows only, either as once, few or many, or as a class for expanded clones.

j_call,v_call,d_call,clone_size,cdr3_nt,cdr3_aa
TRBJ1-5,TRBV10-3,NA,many,TGTGCCATCAGCCCAGGAGGTTATCAGCCCCAGCATTTT,CAISPGGYQPQHF
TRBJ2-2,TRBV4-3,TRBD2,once,TGCGCCAGCAGCCAAGAGTCTAGCGGGAGCACCGGGGAGCTGTTTTTT,CASSQESSGSTGELFF
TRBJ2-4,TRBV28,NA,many,TGTGCCAGCAGTTTAATCCCCGCGCAGGGAAAATTTCAGTACTTC,CASSLIPAQGKFQYF
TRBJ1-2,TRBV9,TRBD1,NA,TGTTCCAGCAGCTCCCGTCCCGGGACAGGGCTCGATGTCTACACCTTC,CSSSSRPGTGLDVYTF
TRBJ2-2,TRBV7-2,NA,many,TGTGCCAGCAGCTTAGCGTTCGTGAGAGGAACGAACACCGGGGAGCTGTTTTTT,CASSLAFVRGTNTGELFF
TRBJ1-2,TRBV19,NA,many,TGTGCCAGTAGTACCGGGGGCGCGGGCTATGGCTACACCTTC,CASSTGGAGYGYTF
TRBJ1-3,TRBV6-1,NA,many,TGTGCCAGCAGAGTCTCCGTCGGGGCTGGAAACACCATATATTTT,CASRVSVGAGNTIYF
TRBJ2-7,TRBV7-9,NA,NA,TGTGCCAGCGGCTTAGGTAAGGCCTACGAGCAGTACTTC,CASGLGKAYEQYF
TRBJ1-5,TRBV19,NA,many,TGTGCCAGTAGTATTCTTGCAGGGAAGAGGCAGCCCCAGCATTTT,CASSILAGKRQPQHF
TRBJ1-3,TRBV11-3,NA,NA,TGTGCCAGCAGCTTCACTCAGATCTCTGGAAACACCATATATTTT,CASSFTQISGNTIYF
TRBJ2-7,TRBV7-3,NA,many,TGTGCCAGCAGCCCCGGGGGTAACGAGCAGTACTTC,CASSPGGNEQYF
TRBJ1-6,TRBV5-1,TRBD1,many,TGCGCCAGCAGCTTGGAGACAGGGCGTAATTCACCCCTCCACTTT,CASSLETGRNSPLHF
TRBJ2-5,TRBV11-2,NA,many,TGTGCCAGCAGCTTCGAACTTCAAGAGACCCAGTACTTC,CASSFELQETQYF
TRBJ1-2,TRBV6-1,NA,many,TGTGCCAGCAGTGAAGCGAGGGCCGGGGCGGACTATGGCTACACCTTC,CASSEARAGADYGYTF
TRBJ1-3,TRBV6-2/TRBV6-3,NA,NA,TGTGCCAGCAGTGAGGAAAAGGGCGGACACTCCTCTGTAAACACCATATATTTT,CASSEEKGGHSSVNTIYF
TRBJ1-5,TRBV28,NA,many,TGTGCCAGCAGTTTAGGTCAGCCCCAGCATTTT,CASSLGQPQHF
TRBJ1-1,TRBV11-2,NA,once,TGTGCCAGCAGCTTCGTCGGGGGCATGAACACTGAAGCTTTCTTT,CASSFVGGMNTEAFF
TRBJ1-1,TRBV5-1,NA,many,TGCGCCAGCAGCTTGGGGCACAGCCGGTTGGAAGCTTTCTTT,CASSLGHSRLEAFF
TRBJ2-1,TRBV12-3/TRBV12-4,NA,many,TGTGCCAGCAGTCCATCAACTAGCTACTCCCGAGTCTTC,CASSPSTSYSRVF
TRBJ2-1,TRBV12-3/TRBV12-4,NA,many,TGTGCCAGCAGTCCCCTTTCCGGGGCGATCTCCAATGAGCAGTTCTTC,CASSPLSGAISNEQFF
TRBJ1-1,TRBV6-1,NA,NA,TGTGCCAGCAGTGAAGCGCTTCTTTGGGGCCTGAACACTGAAGCTTTCTTT,CASSEALLWGLNTEAFF
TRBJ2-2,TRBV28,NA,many,TGTGCCAGCAGTTTACCCACAGGGAGATGGACCGGGGAGCTGTTTTTT,CASSLPTGRWTGELFF
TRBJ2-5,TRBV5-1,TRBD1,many,TGCGCCAGCAGCTTGGAGGACAGGACGTGGGAGACCCAGTACTTC,CASSLEDRTWETQYF
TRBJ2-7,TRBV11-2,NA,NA,TGTGCCAGCAGCTTAGGGGCGGTCTTAGCGAACCTGGAGTGGGAGCAGTACTTC,CASSLGAVLANLEWEQYF
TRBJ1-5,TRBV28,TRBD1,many,TGTGCCTCGACAGGGGGAGGACAGCCCCAGCATTTT,CASTGGGQPQHF
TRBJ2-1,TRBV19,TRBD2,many,TGTGCCAGTAGTATGACGCGGGGGGCTTACAATGAGCAGTTCTTC,CASSMTRGAYNEQFF
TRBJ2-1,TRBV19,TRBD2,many,TGTGCCAGTAGTACCCTGGGACTAACGGGGGGGGACAATGAGCAGTTCTTC,CASSTLGLTGGDNEQFF
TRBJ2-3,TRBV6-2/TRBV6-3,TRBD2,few,TGTGCCAGCATTCGGGATAGCGGGGTGGTGAATACGCAGTATTTT,CASIRDSGVVNTQYF
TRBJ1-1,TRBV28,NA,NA,TGTGCCAGCAGTTTACCCGAACTTGGGTTCACTGAAGCTTTCTTT,CASSLPELGFTEAFF
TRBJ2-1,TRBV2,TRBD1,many,TGTGCCAGCAGTCCCTACCCTGGGACAGGTTCAAGCTCCTACAATGAGCAGTTCTTC,CASSPYPGTGSSSYNEQFF
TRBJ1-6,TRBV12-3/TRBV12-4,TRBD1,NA,TGTGCCAGCAGTTTTGTCCTGGGACAGAATTCACCCCTCCACTTT,CASSFVLGQNSPLHF
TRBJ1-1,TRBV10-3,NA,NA,TGTGCCATCAGTGAGGTGAACACTGAAGCTTTCTTT,CAISEVNTEAFF
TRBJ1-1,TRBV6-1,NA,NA,TGTGCCAGCAGTATCGGGGGGGGCAGGACTGAAGCTTTCTTT,CASSIGGGRTEAFF
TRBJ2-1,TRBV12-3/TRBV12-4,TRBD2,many,TGTGCCAGCAGGGGAATGGGACTAGCGGGCTTTAGCTCCTACAATGAGCAGTTCTTC,CASRGMGLAGFSSYNEQFF
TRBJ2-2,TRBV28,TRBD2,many,TGTGCCAGCAGTTTTCCTCCGGGTGGCGGGGGGAACACCGGGGAGCTGTTTTTT,CASSFPPGGGGNTGELFF
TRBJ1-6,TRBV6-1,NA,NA,TGTGCCAGCAGCCAGGACGTGGGGCCCTCACCCCTCCACTTT,CASSQDVGPSPLHF
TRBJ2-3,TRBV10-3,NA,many,TGTGCCATCGATAGCGGCCCCACAGATACGCAGTATTTT,CAIDSGPTDTQYF
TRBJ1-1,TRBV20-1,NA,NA,TGCAGTGCTGGGGACGTTGGGAACACTGAAGCTTTCTTT,CSAGDVGNTEAFF
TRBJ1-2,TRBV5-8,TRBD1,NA,TGCGCCAGCAGCCCGTACGAGTGGACAGGGGGCGCGAGCTACCATGGCTACACCTTC,CASSPYEWTGGASYHGYTF
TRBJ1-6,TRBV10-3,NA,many,TGTGCCATCAGTACCGGGCCCCGAAATTCACCCCTCCACTTT,CAISTGPRNSPLHF
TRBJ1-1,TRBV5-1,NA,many,TGCGCCAGCAGCTTGGCACCGGGACCTGCGAACACTGAAGCTTTCTTT,CASSLAPGPANTEAFF
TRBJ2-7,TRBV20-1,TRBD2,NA,TGCAGTGCTAGAGAAACCGGGACTAGCACGTACGAGCAGTACTTC,CSARETGTSTYEQYF
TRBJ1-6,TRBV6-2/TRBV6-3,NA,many,TGTGCCAGCAGTTACTCGGACGGGAATAATTCACCCCTCCACTTT,CASSYSDGNNSPLHF